The 2 T cell receptor beta chains below come from one sample, sequenced in a study of T cell repertoires in cytomegalovirus infection (dated by TCRdb to between 2018 and 2020). This sample was sequenced with an Illumina HiSeq 1500. TCRdb redid the processing of the public reads, applying fastp at Q25 and MiXCR, and retained in-frame beta chains. Identical CDR3 protein sequences are pooled into one entry, listed with their most common genes and DNA. The sample table lists around 530,000 distinct CDR3 sequences, 26% of them with a count of one. About 12% of the sample belongs to the ten largest clones. Specimen: PBMCs. These receptors were taken from a human donor in good health (CMV status not recorded). Some clones in this sample may be carry-over from other donors' samples.

This clonotype was seen more than once but under ten times. This rearrangement joins TRBV10-2 to TRBJ2-7; no reliable D call. This CDR3 is 12 amino acids long. The ends were cut back, 8 bases at V and 3 bases at J, with 11 bases in the middle. The germline CDR1 and CDR2 sequences are WSHSY and SAAADI. This chain's CDR3 is CASSRTVYEQYV. Written as DNA, the CDR3 is TGCGCCAGCTCCCGGACGGTCTACGAGCAGTACGTC.

This chain joins TRBV28 and TRBJ2-1, with 11 bases fitting TRBD2. J gave up 10 bases and V 5 bases, and 10 bases lay outside the gene matches. The CDR3 runs to 15 residues. In germline, CDR1 is MDHEN, CDR2 SYDVKM. CDR3 in amino acids: CASSLTSGRIWEQFF. For the CDR3, the DNA is TGTGCCAGCAGTCTCACTAGCGGGAGAATTTGGGAGCAGTTCTTC. The variable domain in full, completed from reference TRBV28 and TRBJ2-1, reads DVKVTQSSRYLVKRTGEKVFLECVQDMDHENMFWYRQDPGLGLRLIYFSYDVKMKEKGDIPEGYSVSREKKERFSLILESASTNQTSMYLCASSLTSGRIWEQFFGPGTRLTVL.